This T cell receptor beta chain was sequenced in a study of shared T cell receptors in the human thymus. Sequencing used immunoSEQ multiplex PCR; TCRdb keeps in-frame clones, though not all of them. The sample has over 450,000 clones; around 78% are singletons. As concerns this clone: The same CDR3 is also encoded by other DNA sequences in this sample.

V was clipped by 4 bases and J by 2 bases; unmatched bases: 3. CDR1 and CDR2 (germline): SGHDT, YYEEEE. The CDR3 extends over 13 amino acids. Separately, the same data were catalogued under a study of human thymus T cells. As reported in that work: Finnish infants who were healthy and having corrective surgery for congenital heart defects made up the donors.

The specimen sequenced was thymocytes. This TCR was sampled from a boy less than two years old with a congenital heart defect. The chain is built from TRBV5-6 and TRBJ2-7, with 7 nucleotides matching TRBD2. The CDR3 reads CASSSGTPYEQYF. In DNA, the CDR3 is TGTGCCAGCAGCAGCGGGACTCCCTACGAGCAGTACTTC.